The 12 T cell receptor beta chains below come from one sample, sequenced in a study of cytomegalovirus exposure and HLA in healthy donors. Some clones are missing from TCRdb's copy, which holds only in-frame ones; the method was immunoSEQ multiplex PCR. The sample has 260,000 or so clones, approximately 87% seen once. Material for sequencing was PBMCs. The receptor source for this set is a man between 18 and 35 years old in good health and CMV-seronegative.

The chain has TRBV7-9 and TRBJ1-2; D perhaps matches TRBD1 (5 bases). This CDR3 contains 15 residues. V was pared by 1 base and J by 1 base, with 10 bases between. Per the germline V gene, CDR1 is SEHNR and CDR2 is FQNEAQ (reference sequence). The CDR3 loop reads CASSLEWGNNYGYTF. The CDR3 DNA reads as TGTGCCAGCAGCTTAGAGTGGGGCAATAACTATGGCTACACCTTC.

The rearrangement joins TRBV5-1 to TRBJ1-5; D is possibly TRBD1 (6 bases). This CDR3 region has 15 residues. Trimming stripped 4 bases from V and 5 bases from J, with 16 bases between. The germline gives CDR1 SGHRS, CDR2 YFSETQ. The CDR3 sequence is CASSIAGAPYQPQHF. CDR3 coding DNA: TGCGCCAGCAGCATAGCAGGGGCCCCCTATCAGCCCCAGCATTTT.

This clone was picked up one time. This sequence joins TRBV4-3 and TRBJ2-1, with 10 bases matching TRBD2. J gave up 4 bases and V 3 bases, and 6 bases lay outside the gene matches. Germline loops: CDR1 LGHNA, CDR2 YSLEER. The CDR3 sequence is 16 residues long. CDR3 sequence: CASSQYGTSAYNEQFF. The DNA for the CDR3 is TGCGCCAGCAGCCAGTACGGGACTAGCGCGTACAATGAGCAGTTCTTC.

In this sample, this clone turned up once. V and J are TRBV5-1 and TRBJ2-2; 12 bases match TRBD2. With 4 bases clipped from V and 10 bases from J, the junction kept 5 bases outside the gene matches. Germline V gene sequence: CDR1 SGHRS, CDR2 YFSETQ. The CDR3 sequence is 14 residues long. CDR3 nucleotide sequence: TGCGCCAGCAGCAAACTAGCGGGGGGTGAGGAGCTGTTTTTT. Its translation is CASSKLAGGEELFF.

The V call is TRBV7-2, the J call TRBJ2-1; tentative D call: TRBD2 (5 bases). V was cut by 3 bases and J by 7 bases, with 13 bases left in between. From germline, CDR1 is SGHTA and CDR2 FQGNSA. The CDR3 covers 14 residues. CDR3 sequence: CASSFVGRTNEQFF. The DNA for the CDR3 is TGTGCCAGCAGCTTCGTCGGCAGGACTAATGAGCAGTTCTTC.

The chain uses TRBV5-6 and TRBJ2-7, with a weak D call TRBD1 (6 bases). This CDR3 contains 14 residues. Germline CDR1 SGHDT, CDR2 YYEEEE. V was shortened by 3 bases and J by 6 bases, with 16 bases between the two germline ends. This CDR3 reads CASSSNLGAGEQYF. The CDR3 region has the DNA TGTGCCAGCAGCTCAAACTTGGGGGCGGGCGAGCAGTACTTC.

The rearrangement joins TRBV28 to TRBJ2-1, with 9 bases matching TRBD2. This CDR3 is 12 amino acids long. Germline loops: CDR1 MDHEN, CDR2 SYDVKM. The CDR3 bases are TGTGCTGGCGGGGGGGCCTACAATGAGCAGTTCTTC. Its translation: CAGGGAYNEQFF.

The chain employs TRBV11-2 and TRBJ2-7; D is possibly TRBD1 (7 bases). The CDR3 is 15 amino acids. V was pared by 2 bases and J by 3 bases, with 14 bases between. The germline CDR1 and CDR2 sequences are SGHAT and FQNNGV. CDR3 DNA: TGTGCCAGCAGCTTATACGCGGGACAGATCTACGAGCAGTACTTC. Translating gives CASSLYAGQIYEQYF.

This chain joins TRBV7-9 and TRBJ1-4, with D unclear. V was shortened by 4 bases and J by 0 bases, with 9 bases between the two germline ends. The germline V gene has CDR1 SEHNR and CDR2 FQNEAQ (reference sequence). This CDR3 has 15 amino acids. CDR3 sequence (DNA): TGTGCCAGCAGCTCAAAGGGAGCAACTAATGAAAAACTGTTTTTT. Translated, it gives CASSSKGATNEKLFF.

In this sample, this clone turned up a few times. Lacking the conserved final phenylalanine or tryptophan, this CDR3 likely reflects a read error. The limits of the CDR3 on the DNA are not certain, so only TCRdb's listed CDR3 is given. The rearrangement links TRBV4-3 to TRBJ2-7; the D call of TRBD2 is as the table states it, not checked on the DNA. Termini included, the CDR3 measures 9 amino acids. From germline, CDR1 is LGHNA and CDR2 YSLEER. CDR3 residues: CASSQDYCA.

V gene TRBV27 combines with J gene TRBJ2-7, with D possibly TRBD2 on 5 matching bases. The germline V gene has CDR1 MNHEY and CDR2 SMNVEV (reference sequence). V was cut by 2 bases and J by 7 bases, with 12 bases left in between. This CDR3 has 13 residues. The CDR3 loop is CASSLRASQEQYF. The CDR3 coding sequence is TGTGCCAGCAGTTTAAGGGCTAGCCAGGAGCAGTACTTC.

The chain couples TRBV6-6 to TRBJ2-7; 7 nucleotides align to TRBD2. Germline V gene data show CDR1 as MNHNY and CDR2 as SVGAGI (reference sequence). The J segment lost 12 bases and the V segment lost 8 bases, leaving 10 bases of the junction unmatched. There are 11 residues in the CDR3. The CDR3 DNA is TGTGCCAGCCGGGGGGTTTTGGGGCTGTACTTC. This gives the protein CASRGVLGLYF.